Below, 22 T cell receptor beta chains from the same sample are listed, as sequenced in a study of T-cell memory formation after mild COVID-19. TCRdb reprocessed the 5' RACE reads via MiXCR and lists one record per CDR3 protein. The table shows around 340,000 distinct CDR3 sequences, with 10% to 15% occurring only once. The source material was PBMCs or a T cell subset sorted from them (not recorded which). These receptors were collected from a man younger than 35 who had mild COVID-19 (a few samples of this study predate the infection). Cell type and time point are not known.

This chain joins TRBV9 and TRBJ1-1; D is unclear. CDR1 and CDR2 (germline): SGDLS, YYNGEE. V shed 0 bases and J shed 2 bases, with 8 bases lying between them. The CDR3 consists of 14 residues. This chain's CDR3 is CASSVVNRNTEAFF. The DNA for the CDR3 is TGTGCCAGCAGCGTAGTGAACAGAAACACTGAAGCTTTCTTT.

This clonotype was detected many times. The CDR3 region has the DNA TGCGCCAGCAGCTTGGGTAGCGGGGTAGAGACCCAGTACTTC. It yields the protein CASSLGSGVETQYF. The rearrangement uses TRBV5-1 and TRBJ2-5, with 8 bases fitting TRBD2. Germline lookup yields CDR1 SGHRS and CDR2 YFSETQ. The CDR3 contains 14 residues. V shed 0 bases, J shed 4 bases, and the junction held 2 bases outside the gene matches. Looking up the rest from reference TRBV5-1 and TRBJ2-5 gives the full variable domain: KAGVTQTPRYLIKTRGQQVTLSCSPISGHRSVSWYQQTPGQGLQFLFEYFSETQRNKGNFPGRFSGRQFSNSRSEMNVSTLELGDSALYLCASSLGSGVETQYFGPGTRLLVL.

The chain is built from TRBV5-6 and TRBJ2-7, with 8 bases aligning to TRBD1. CDR1 and CDR2 from the germline V gene are SGHDT and YYEEEE. The CDR3 length is 19 residues. The junction had 21 bases not matched to a gene; V was cut back by 6 bases and J by 1 base. CDR3 in DNA: TGTGCCAGCACAATGGATTCTAGGACAGGGCAGCATCCATCCTACGAGCAGTACTTC. It is translated as CASTMDSRTGQHPSYEQYF.

The sample holds many counts of this clonotype. The chain employs TRBV20-1 and TRBJ2-5; D remains ambiguous. Deletions cut 3 bases from V and 5 bases from J, with 10 bases between. Germline-derived CDR1 and CDR2 are DFQATT and SNEGSKA (reference sequence). CDR3 size: 12 residues. CDR3 DNA: TGCAGTGCTAGTTCCCGTAGGGAGACCCAGTACTTC. Translation gives CSASSRRETQYF.

This clonotype came up a few times. The chain uses TRBV7-3 and TRBJ1-6; D gene ambiguous. The CDR3 extends over 14 amino acids. The germline gives CDR1 SGHTA, CDR2 FQGTGA. V was pared by 4 bases and J by 6 bases, with 10 bases between. CDR3 protein: CASSSTGSNSPLHF. CDR3 DNA sequence: TGTGCCAGCAGCTCGACGGGGTCTAATTCACCCCTCCACTTT.

There are many counts of this clonotype. This chain connects TRBV11-1 to TRBJ2-5; 10 nucleotides line up with TRBD1. The CDR3 loop spans 15 amino acids. V shed 5 bases, J shed 2 bases, and the junction held 5 bases outside the gene matches. Per germline, CDR1 SGHAT and CDR2 FQDESV (reference sequence). The CDR3 DNA reads as TGTGCCAGCAGCCCTAAGGACAGGGGGCAAGAGACCCAGTACTTC. This encodes CASSPKDRGQETQYF.

This clonotype was detected once. V is TRBV7-6 and J is TRBJ1-3; D gene unclear. The germline gives CDR1 SGHVS, CDR2 FNYEAQ. This CDR3 is built from 16 residues. Trimming stripped 4 bases from V and 0 bases from J, with 13 bases between. The chain's CDR3 is CASSYRTGNSGNTIYF. Written as DNA, the CDR3 is TGTGCCAGCAGCTACCGGACGGGGAACTCTGGAAACACCATATATTTT. The complete variable domain, with remaining parts taken from reference TRBV7-6 and TRBJ1-3, reads GAGVSQSPRYKVTKRGQDVALRCDPISGHVSLYWYRQALGQGPEFLTYFNYEAQQDKSGLPNDRFSAERPEGSISTLTIQRTEQRDSAMYRCASSYRTGNSGNTIYFGEGSWLTVV.

This clonotype was seen a handful of times. The gene calls are TRBV7-9 and TRBJ1-2; no clear D. CDR3 length: 16 amino acids. CDR1 is SEHNR and CDR2 is FQNEAQ in the germline V gene (reference sequence). Trimming removed 3 bases from V and 0 bases from J, with 14 bases in between. The CDR3, as DNA: TGTGCCAGCAGCTTTCCCCGGGTCGGTTCTAACTATGGCTACACCTTC. It encodes CASSFPRVGSNYGYTF.

The chain uses TRBV7-2 and TRBJ2-3, with 14 bases matching TRBD2. V trimming: 5 bases; J trimming: 8 bases; junction bases outside the gene matches: 9. This CDR3 is 16 amino acids long. Looked up from germline, CDR1 is SGHTA and CDR2 is FQGNSA. This CDR3 is CASSPGLAGGCCTQYF. CDR3 sequence (DNA): TGTGCCAGCAGCCCTGGACTAGCGGGGGGTTGTTGTACGCAGTATTTT.

This sequence joins TRBV5-1 and TRBJ2-2; D may be TRBD2 (7 bases). The CDR3 is made up of 16 amino acids. Trimming left V 1 base short and J 2 bases short, with 12 bases between. Germline CDR1 and CDR2: SGHRS and YFSETQ. The chain's CDR3 is CASSLNRGANTGELFF. For the CDR3, the DNA is TGCGCCAGCAGCTTGAATCGGGGGGCTAACACCGGGGAGCTGTTTTTT.

This sequence joins TRBV4-2 and TRBJ2-1; 11 nucleotides align to TRBD2. CDR3 length equals 18 residues. CDR1 is LGHNA, CDR2 YNFKEQ, per germline. V lost 0 bases and J lost 4; bases outside the gene matches: 8. The CDR3 nucleotides read TGTGCCAGCAGCCAAGATCGCCTAGCGGGGGGAGATTACAATGAGCAGTTCTTC. It encodes CASSQDRLAGGDYNEQFF.

The rearrangement joins TRBV15 to TRBJ2-7; 9 nucleotides match TRBD1. Germline lookup yields CDR1 LNHNV and CDR2 YYDKDF (reference sequence). The CDR3 has 13 amino acids. V shed 6 bases, J shed 7 bases, and the junction held 7 bases outside the gene matches. CDR3 in amino acids: CATSDRGVEEQYF. CDR3 nucleotides: TGTGCCACCAGTGACAGGGGGGTGGAGGAGCAGTACTTC.

The chain is built from TRBV5-1 and TRBJ1-2, with a tentative D call TRBD1 (6 bases). This CDR3 is built from 18 residues. Germline loops: CDR1 SGHRS, CDR2 YFSETQ. The V and J ends lost 0 bases and 0 bases respectively, with 18 bases between them. The CDR3 region is CASSLGGTTGLPNYGYTF. Here the CDR3 DNA reads TGCGCCAGCAGCTTGGGGGGAACAACAGGGCTCCCTAACTATGGCTACACCTTC.

This rearrangement joins TRBV29-1 to TRBJ2-7; D is uncertain. This CDR3 is built from 12 residues. The ends were cut back, 6 bases at V and 2 bases at J, with 11 bases in the middle. From germline, CDR1 is SQVTM and CDR2 ANQGSEA. CDR3 loop: CSVETVAYEQYF. CDR3 coding DNA: TGCAGCGTGGAAACTGTAGCCTACGAGCAGTACTTC.

This clonotype was seen ten or more times. V usage is TRBV12-3 or TRBV12-4 and J usage is TRBJ2-5; 7 bases are a match to TRBD1. Losses at the gene ends were 6 bases for V and 2 bases for J; bases not matched to a gene: 6. The CDR3 contains 14 residues. CDR3 amino acids: CASSTLDRQETQYF. The CDR3 DNA sequence: TGTGCCAGCAGCACACTGGACAGGCAAGAGACCCAGTACTTC.

Concerning this clonotype: The junction shows a germline mismatch at one end, possibly a read error. This sequence joins TRBV7-2 and TRBJ2-6; weak D call: TRBD1 (5 bases). The germline gives CDR1 SGHTA, CDR2 FQGNSA. CDR3 length equals 16 residues. The CDR3, as DNA: TGTGCCAGCAACTCCCCTGGCCGCTCTGGGGCCAACTTCCTGACTTTC. It codes for CASNSPGRSGANFLTF.

This clonotype was detected ten times or more. The V gene is TRBV2, the J gene TRBJ2-3; either TRBD1 or TRBD2 may fit D (5 bases each). CDR1 and CDR2 (germline): SNHLY, FYNNEI. The CDR3 runs 14 residues. The V gene lost 6 bases and the J gene lost 1 base, with 11 bases spanning the gap. In nucleotides, the CDR3 is TGTGCCAGCAGCCGACAGAGGGGCACAGATACGCAGTATTTT. Protein sequence: CASSRQRGTDTQYF. Based on the CDR3 plus reference TRBV2 and TRBJ2-3, the full variable domain is EPEVTQTPSHQVTQMGQEVILRCVPISNHLYFYWYRQILGQKVEFLVSFYNNEISEKSEIFDDQFSVERPDGSNFTLKIRSTKLEDSAMYFCASSRQRGTDTQYFGPGTRLTVL.

The chain employs TRBV20-1 and TRBJ1-1; D not certain. The germline gives CDR1 DFQATT, CDR2 SNEGSKA (reference sequence). This CDR3 region has 15 residues. V dropped 0 bases and J dropped 1 base, with 12 bases sitting between them. For the CDR3, the DNA is TGCAGTGCTAGAGATCTAGGCAGAACGAACACTGAAGCTTTCTTT. Protein product: CSARDLGRTNTEAFF.

The rearrangement uses TRBV19 and TRBJ2-2; perhaps TRBD2 as D (7 bases). CDR3 length equals 15 residues. Germline loops: CDR1 LNHDA, CDR2 SQIVND (reference sequence). V was cut by 8 bases and J by 3 bases, with 16 bases left in between. CDR3 residues: CASCSRGPYTGELFF. The CDR3 bases are TGTGCCAGTTGCTCGCGGGGGCCGTACACCGGGGAGCTGTTTTTT.

This clonotype occurred a few times. The chain combines TRBV5-5 with TRBJ2-1; D remains unclear. Trimming stripped 4 bases from V and 0 bases from J, with 11 bases between. The CDR3 runs to 15 residues. Germline CDR1 and CDR2: SGHKS and YYEKEE (reference sequence). The CDR3, as DNA: TGTGCCAGCAGCGCAGCCGTAAGCTCCTACAATGAGCAGTTCTTC. As protein: CASSAAVSSYNEQFF.

J is TRBJ2-1 and V is TRBV21-1; TRBD1 is the table's D call, not checked against the DNA. TRBV21-1 is designated a pseudogene. The CDR3 covers 16 residues. The CDR3 spells CASSKVGGGEVDEQFF. In nucleotides, the CDR3 is TGTGCCAGCAGCAAAGTAGGTGGCGGAGAAGTCGATGAGCAGTTCTTC.

This clonotype appeared a few times. The chain employs TRBV5-1 and TRBJ2-1, with 9 positions matching TRBD2. The CDR3 length is 16 residues. Germline V gene data show CDR1 as SGHRS and CDR2 as YFSETQ. V gave up 1 base and J gave up 6 bases; unmatched junction bases: 8. This CDR3 reads CASSLWVAGDGNEQFF. For the CDR3, the DNA is TGCGCCAGCAGCTTGTGGGTAGCGGGGGATGGCAATGAGCAGTTCTTC. Full variable domain (rest looked up from reference TRBV5-1 and TRBJ2-1): KAGVTQTPRYLIKTRGQQVTLSCSPISGHRSVSWYQQTPGQGLQFLFEYFSETQRNKGNFPGRFSGRQFSNSRSEMNVSTLELGDSALYLCASSLWVAGDGNEQFFGPGTRLTVL.